The clone carrying this T cell receptor (beta chain) turned up a few times. Its antigen is unidentified. The sample originates from a study of T cells in Graves' hyperthyroidism and ophthalmopathy. For the study at large: Once the initial diagnosis was made, peripheral blood was obtained before any treatment.

It was RNA transcripts that yielded the amplified TCR beta CDR3 regions. Using the HTBI primer set, a first-round RT-PCR was run on the TCR CDR3. Each CDR3 protein is one row after TCRdb ran MiXCR on the multiplex PCR reads. The data show nearly 250,000 distinct CDR3 sequences, approximately 24% seen once. V was clipped by 5 bases and J by 5 bases; unmatched bases: 6. Germline V gene lookup returns CDR1 MGHDK and CDR2 SYGVNS. The CDR3 runs to 15 residues. Investigators excluded patients with uncontrolled infection, other autoimmune disease, pregnancy or lactation. Overall study findings and caveats: Among thyroid clonotypes expanded above 0.001, most also appeared in blood. Ophthalmopathy and stable hyperthyroidism were separated by a 13 V-J model.

Sequenced sample: blood. The chain recombines TRBV25-1 with TRBJ2-5; 12 positions agree with TRBD2. This sequence was found in a woman in her thirties or forties with Graves' ophthalmopathy. As DNA, the CDR3 is TGTGCCAGCAGTACCCGGACTAGCGGGAAGGAGACCCAGTACTTC. It translates to CASSTRTSGKETQYF.